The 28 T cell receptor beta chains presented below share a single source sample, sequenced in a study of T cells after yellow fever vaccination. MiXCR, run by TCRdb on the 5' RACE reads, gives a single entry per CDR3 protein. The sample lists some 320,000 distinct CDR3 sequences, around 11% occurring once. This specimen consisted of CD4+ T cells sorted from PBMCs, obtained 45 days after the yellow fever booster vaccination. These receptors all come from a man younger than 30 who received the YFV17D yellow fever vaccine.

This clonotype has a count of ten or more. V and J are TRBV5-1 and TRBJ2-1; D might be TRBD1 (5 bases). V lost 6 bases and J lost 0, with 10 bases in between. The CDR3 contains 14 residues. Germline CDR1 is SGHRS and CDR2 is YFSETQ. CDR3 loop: CASKDTSSYNEQFF. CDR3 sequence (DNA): TGCGCCAGCAAGGACACGAGCTCCTACAATGAGCAGTTCTTC.

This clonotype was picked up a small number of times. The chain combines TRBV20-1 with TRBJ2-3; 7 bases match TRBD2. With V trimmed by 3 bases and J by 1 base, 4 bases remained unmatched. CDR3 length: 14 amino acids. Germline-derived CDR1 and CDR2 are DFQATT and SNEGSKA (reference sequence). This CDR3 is CSASHTSGTDTQYF. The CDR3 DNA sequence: TGCAGTGCTAGCCACACTAGCGGCACAGATACGCAGTATTTT.

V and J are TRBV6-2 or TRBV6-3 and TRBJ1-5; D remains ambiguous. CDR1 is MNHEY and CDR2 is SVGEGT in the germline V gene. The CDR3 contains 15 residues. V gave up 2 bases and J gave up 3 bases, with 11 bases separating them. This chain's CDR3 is CASSYGSSYNQPQHF. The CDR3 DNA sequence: TGTGCCAGCAGTTACGGTAGCAGCTACAATCAGCCCCAGCATTTT.

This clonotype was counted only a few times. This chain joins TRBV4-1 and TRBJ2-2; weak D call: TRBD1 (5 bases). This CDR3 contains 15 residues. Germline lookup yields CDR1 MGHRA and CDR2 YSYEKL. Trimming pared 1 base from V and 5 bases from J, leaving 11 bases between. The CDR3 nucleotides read TGCGCCAGCAGCCAAGTTTTTAGACAGACCGGGGAGCTGTTTTTT. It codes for CASSQVFRQTGELFF.

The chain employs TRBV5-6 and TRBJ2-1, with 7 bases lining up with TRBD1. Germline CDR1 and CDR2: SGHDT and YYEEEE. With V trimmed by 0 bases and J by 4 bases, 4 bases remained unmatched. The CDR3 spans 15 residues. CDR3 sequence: CASSLAVTGYNEQFF. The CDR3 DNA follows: TGTGCCAGCAGCTTGGCCGTGACAGGGTACAATGAGCAGTTCTTC.

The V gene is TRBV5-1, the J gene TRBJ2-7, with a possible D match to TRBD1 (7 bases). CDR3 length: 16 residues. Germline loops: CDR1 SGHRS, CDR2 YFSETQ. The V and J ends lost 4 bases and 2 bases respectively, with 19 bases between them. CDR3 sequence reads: CASSRIPQGGAYEQYF. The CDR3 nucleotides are TGCGCCAGCAGCCGAATACCGCAGGGGGGAGCCTACGAGCAGTACTTC.

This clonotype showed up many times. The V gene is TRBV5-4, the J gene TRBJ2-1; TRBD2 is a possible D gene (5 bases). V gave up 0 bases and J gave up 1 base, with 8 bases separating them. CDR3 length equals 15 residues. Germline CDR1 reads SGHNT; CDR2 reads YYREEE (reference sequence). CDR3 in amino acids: CASSLDRGSYNEQFF. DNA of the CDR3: TGTGCCAGCAGCTTGGATCGGGGTTCCTACAATGAGCAGTTCTTC.

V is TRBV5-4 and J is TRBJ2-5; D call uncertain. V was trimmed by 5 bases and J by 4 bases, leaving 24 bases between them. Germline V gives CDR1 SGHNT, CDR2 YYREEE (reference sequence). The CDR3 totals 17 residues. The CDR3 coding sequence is TGTGCCAGCAGTCCGAACGCCGGCAAAAGGGTTGGAGAGACCCAGTACTTC. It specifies CASSPNAGKRVGETQYF.

The CDR3 DNA is TGTGCCAGCAGCGCTCCCGGGGCCGGCAGTCAGCCCCAGCATTTT. It translates to CASSAPGAGSQPQHF. The chain has TRBV7-9 and TRBJ1-5; weak D call: TRBD1 (5 bases). CDR3 length equals 15 residues. V was cut by 5 bases and J by 6 bases, with 17 bases left in between. The germline CDR1 and CDR2 sequences are SEHNR and FQNEAQ (reference sequence).

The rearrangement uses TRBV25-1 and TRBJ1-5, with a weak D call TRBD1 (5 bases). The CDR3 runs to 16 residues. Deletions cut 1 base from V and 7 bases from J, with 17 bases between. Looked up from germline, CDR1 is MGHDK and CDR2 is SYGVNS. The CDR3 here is CASSESGVTGGQPQHF. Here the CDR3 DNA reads TGTGCCAGCAGTGAATCGGGTGTTACAGGTGGGCAGCCCCAGCATTTT.

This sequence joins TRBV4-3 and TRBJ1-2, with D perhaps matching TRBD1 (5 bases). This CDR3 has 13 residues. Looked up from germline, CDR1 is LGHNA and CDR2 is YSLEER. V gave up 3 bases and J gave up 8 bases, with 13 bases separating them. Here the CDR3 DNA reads TGCGCCAGCAGCCAGCAGGTTCAGGGAGGCTACACCTTC. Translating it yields CASSQQVQGGYTF.

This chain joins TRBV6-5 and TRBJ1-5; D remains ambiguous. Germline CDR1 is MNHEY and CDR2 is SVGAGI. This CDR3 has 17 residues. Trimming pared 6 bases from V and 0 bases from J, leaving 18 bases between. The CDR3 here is CASSRWRRPNSNQPQHF. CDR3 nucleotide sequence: TGTGCCAGCAGCCGGTGGAGACGGCCAAATAGCAATCAGCCCCAGCATTTT.

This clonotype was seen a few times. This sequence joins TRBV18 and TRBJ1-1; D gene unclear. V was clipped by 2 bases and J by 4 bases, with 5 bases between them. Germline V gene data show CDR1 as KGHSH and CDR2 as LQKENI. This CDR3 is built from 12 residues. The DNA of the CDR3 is TGTGCCAGCTCACCAATTGCCACTGAAGCTTTCTTT. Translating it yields CASSPIATEAFF.

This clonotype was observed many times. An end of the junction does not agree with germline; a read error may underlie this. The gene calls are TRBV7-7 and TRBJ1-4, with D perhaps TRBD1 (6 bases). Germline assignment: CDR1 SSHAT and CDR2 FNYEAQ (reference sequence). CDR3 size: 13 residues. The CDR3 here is CASSRDIREKLFF. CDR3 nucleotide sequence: TGTGCTAGCAGCAGGGACATTCGCGAAAAACTGTTTTTT.

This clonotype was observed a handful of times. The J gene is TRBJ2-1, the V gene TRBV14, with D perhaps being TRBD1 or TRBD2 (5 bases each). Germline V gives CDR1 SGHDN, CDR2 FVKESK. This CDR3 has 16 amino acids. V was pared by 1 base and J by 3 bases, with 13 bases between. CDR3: CASSQVGPRDYNEQFF. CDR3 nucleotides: TGTGCCAGCAGCCAAGTGGGGCCGAGGGACTACAATGAGCAGTTCTTC.

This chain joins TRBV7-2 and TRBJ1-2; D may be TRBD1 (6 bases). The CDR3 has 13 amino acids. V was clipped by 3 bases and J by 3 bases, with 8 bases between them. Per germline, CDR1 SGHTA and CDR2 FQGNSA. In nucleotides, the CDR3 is TGTGCCAGCAGCTTCAGGGGAGACTATGGCTACACCTTC. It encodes CASSFRGDYGYTF.

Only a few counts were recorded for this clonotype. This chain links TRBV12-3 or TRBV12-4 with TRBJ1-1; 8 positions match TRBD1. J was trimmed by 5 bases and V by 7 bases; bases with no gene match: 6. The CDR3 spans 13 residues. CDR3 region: CASTWTGKTEAFF. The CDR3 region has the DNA TGTGCCAGCACTTGGACAGGGAAAACTGAAGCTTTCTTT.

The CDR3 nucleotides read TGTGCCAGCAGCTTCCGACTAGCGGGGACAGATACGCAGTATTTT. Encoded protein: CASSFRLAGTDTQYF. The chain links TRBV5-4 to TRBJ2-3; 11 nucleotides agree with TRBD2. V was clipped by 2 bases and J by 3 bases; unmatched bases: 2. Germline V CDR1 and CDR2: SGHNT, YYREEE (reference sequence). This CDR3 is built from 15 residues.

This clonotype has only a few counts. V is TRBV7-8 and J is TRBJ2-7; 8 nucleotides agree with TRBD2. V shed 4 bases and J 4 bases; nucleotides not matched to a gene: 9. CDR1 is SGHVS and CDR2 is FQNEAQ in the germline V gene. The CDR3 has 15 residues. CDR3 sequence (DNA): TGTGCCAGCAGCTCCATCACGGGGGGGCCTTACGAGCAGTACTTC. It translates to CASSSITGGPYEQYF.

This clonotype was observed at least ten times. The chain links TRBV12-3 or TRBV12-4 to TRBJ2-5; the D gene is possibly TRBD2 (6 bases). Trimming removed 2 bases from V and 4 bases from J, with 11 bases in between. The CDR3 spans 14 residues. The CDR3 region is CASSLMTSAETQYF. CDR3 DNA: TGTGCCAGCAGTTTAATGACTAGTGCAGAGACCCAGTACTTC.

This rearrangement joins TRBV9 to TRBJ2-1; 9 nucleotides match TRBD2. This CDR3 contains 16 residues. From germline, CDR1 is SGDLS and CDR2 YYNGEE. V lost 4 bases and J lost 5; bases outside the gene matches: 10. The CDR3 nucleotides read TGTGCCAGCAGCCTACATAGCGGGGGAACAAACAATGAGCAGTTCTTC. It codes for CASSLHSGGTNNEQFF.

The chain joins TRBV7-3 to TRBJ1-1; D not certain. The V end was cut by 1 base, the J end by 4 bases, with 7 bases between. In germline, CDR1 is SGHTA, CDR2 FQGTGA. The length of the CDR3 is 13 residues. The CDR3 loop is CASSLIGSTEAFF. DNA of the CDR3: TGTGCCAGCAGCTTAATCGGGAGCACTGAAGCTTTCTTT.

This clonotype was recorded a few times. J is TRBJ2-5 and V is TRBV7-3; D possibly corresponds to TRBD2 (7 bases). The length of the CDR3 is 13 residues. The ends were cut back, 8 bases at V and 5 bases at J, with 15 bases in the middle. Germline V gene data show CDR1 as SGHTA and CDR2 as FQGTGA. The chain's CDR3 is CASGAGARETQYF. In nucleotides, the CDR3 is TGTGCCAGCGGGGCGGGGGCTCGTGAGACCCAGTACTTC.

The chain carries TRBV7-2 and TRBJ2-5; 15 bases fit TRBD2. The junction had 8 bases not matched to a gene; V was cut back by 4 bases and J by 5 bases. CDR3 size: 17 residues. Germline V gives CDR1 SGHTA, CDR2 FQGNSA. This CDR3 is CASSSGLAGGVAETQYF. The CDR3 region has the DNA TGTGCCAGCAGCTCCGGACTAGCGGGGGGGGTTGCGGAGACCCAGTACTTC.

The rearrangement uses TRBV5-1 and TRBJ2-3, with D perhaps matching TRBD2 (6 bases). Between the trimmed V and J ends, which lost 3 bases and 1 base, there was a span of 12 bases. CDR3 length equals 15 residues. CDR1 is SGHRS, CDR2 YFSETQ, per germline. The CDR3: CASSYVGSGTDTQYF. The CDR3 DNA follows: TGCGCCAGCAGCTATGTCGGGAGCGGCACAGATACGCAGTATTTT.

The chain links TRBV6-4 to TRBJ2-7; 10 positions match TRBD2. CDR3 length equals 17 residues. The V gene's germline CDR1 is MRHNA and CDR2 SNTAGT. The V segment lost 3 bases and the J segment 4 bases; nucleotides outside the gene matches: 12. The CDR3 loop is CASSDKSSGGLGYEQYF. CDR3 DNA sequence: TGTGCCAGCAGTGATAAGTCTAGCGGGGGTCTTGGGTACGAGCAGTACTTC.

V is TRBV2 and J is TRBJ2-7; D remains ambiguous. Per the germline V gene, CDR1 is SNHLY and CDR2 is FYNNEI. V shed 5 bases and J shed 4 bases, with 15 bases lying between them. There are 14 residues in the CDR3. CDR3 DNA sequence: TGTGCCAGCAGTCCGCCCTCTCGAGCATACGAGCAGTACGTC. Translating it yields CASSPPSRAYEQYV.

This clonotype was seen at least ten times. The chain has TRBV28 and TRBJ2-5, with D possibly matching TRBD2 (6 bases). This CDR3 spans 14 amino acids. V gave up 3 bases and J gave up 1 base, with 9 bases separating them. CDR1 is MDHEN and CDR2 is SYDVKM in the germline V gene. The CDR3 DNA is TGTGCCAGCAGTTTGCCGGGGGTCCAAGAGACCCAGTACTTC. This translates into CASSLPGVQETQYF.